This paragraph covers one TCR beta chain sequence. Its antigen is as yet unknown. This entry belongs to a study of beta chain features in type 1 diabetes. Study-wide context: Age and gender were similar between patients and healthy donors, as were cell yields.

Germline CDR1 GTSNPN, CDR2 SVGIG (reference sequence). The CDR3 is 14 residues long. Trimming took off 0 bases at V and 8 bases at J, with 14 bases between the two ends. cDNA synthesis used the whole RNA isolate, giving expressed TCRB sequences. The assay was immunoSEQ multiplex PCR, and TCRdb's table has in-frame clones only and misses some. The table records roughly 700,000 clones, roughly 12% of them present only once. Study observations and caveats: PCR might favor shorter templates, but any such skew would affect patients and controls equally. When Type 1 diabetes patients were examined, their TCRB CDR3s proved moderately but significantly shorter in all four CD4+ subsets.

The origin of this receptor is a man younger than 30 with type 1 diabetes. Sequenced sample: naive CD4+ T cells from blood. The rearrangement links TRBV30 to TRBJ2-1; possibly TRBD1 for D (6 bases). The CDR3 loop is CAWSVRGSGDEQFF. Here the CDR3 DNA reads TGTGCCTGGAGTGTCAGGGGTTCAGGAGATGAGCAGTTCTTC.